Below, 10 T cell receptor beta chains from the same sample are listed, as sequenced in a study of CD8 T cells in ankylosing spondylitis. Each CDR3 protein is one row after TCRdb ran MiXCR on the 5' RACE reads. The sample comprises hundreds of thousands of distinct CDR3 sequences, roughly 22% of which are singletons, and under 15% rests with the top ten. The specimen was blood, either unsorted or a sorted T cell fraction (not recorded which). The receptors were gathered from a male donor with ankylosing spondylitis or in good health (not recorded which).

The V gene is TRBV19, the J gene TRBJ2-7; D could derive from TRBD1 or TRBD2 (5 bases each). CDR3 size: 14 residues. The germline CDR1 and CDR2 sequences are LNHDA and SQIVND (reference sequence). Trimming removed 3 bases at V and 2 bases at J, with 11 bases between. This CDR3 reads CASSIRDPPYEQYF. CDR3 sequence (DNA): TGTGCCAGTAGTATCAGGGACCCGCCCTACGAGCAGTACTTC.

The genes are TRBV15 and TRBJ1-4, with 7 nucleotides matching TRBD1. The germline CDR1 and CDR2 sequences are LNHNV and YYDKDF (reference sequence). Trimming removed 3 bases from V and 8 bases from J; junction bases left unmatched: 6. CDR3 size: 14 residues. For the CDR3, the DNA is TGTGCCACCAGCAGGACAGGGTTGGAGGAAAAACTGTTTTTT. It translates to CATSRTGLEEKLFF.

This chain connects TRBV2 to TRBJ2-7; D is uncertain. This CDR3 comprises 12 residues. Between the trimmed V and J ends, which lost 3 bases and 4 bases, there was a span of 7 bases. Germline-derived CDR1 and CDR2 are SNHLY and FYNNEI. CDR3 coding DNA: TGTGCCAGCAGTGAGGGCCTATACGAGCAGTACTTC. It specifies CASSEGLYEQYF.

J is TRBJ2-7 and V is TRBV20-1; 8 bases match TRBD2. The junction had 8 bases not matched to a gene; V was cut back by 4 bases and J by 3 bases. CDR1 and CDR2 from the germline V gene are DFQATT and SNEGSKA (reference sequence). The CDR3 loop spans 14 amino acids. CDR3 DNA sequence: TGCAGTGCTACCGGGGGGGCGTCTATCTACGAGCAGTACTTC. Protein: CSATGGASIYEQYF.

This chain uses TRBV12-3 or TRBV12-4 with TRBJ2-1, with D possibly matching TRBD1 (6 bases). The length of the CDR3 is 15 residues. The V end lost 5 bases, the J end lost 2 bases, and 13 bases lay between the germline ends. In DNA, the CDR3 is TGTGCCAGCAGTAGCCCGGGACACCCCTACAATGAGCAGTTCTTC. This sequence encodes CASSSPGHPYNEQFF.

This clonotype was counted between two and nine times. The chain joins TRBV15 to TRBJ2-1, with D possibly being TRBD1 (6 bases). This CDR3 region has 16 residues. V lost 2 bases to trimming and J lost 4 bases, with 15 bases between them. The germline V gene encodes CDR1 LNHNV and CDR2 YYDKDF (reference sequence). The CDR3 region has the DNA TGTGCCACCAGCAGACCGTTCGTGACAGGATACAATGAGCAGTTCTTC. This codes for CATSRPFVTGYNEQFF.

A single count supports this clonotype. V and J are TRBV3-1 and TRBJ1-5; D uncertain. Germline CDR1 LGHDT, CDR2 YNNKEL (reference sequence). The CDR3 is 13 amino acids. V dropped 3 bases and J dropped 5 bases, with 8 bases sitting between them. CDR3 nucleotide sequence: TGTGCCAGCAGCCAGGTCACACATCAGCCCCAGCATTTT. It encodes CASSQVTHQPQHF.

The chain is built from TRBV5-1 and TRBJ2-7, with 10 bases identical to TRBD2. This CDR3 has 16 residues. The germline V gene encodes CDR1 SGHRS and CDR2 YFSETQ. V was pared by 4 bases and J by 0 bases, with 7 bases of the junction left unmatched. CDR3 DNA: TGCGCCAGCAGCGACATACTAGCGGGGAGCTCCTACGAGCAGTACTTC. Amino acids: CASSDILAGSSYEQYF.

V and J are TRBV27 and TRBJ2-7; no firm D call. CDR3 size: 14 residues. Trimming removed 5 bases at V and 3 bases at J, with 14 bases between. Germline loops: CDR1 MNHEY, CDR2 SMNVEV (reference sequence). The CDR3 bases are TGTGCCAGCAGTCCCGACAAGCACAGCTACGAGCAGTACTTC. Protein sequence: CASSPDKHSYEQYF.

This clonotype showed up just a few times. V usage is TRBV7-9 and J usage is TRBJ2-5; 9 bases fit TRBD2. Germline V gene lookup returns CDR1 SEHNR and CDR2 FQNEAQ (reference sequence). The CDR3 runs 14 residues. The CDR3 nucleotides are TGTGCGAGCGGGGGGCCTCTGTACCAAGAGACCCAGTACTTC. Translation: CASGGPLYQETQYF.